This is a list of T cell receptor beta chains from one sample in a study of Graves' ophthalmopathy and Graves' hyperthyroidism. TCRdb reprocessed the multiplex PCR reads via MiXCR and lists one record per CDR3 protein. The table has 500,000 to 700,000 distinct CDR3 sequences, 35% to 40% seen once. The sequenced sample was peripheral blood or thyroid tissue (not recorded which). These receptors originate from an adult man with Graves' hyperthyroidism. Each CDR3 is given with its conserved first and last residue. A D gene is named only where the DNA matches it firmly. Clone size appears in some rows only: once, few, many, or a class for an expanded clone.

V,D,size,J,DNA,CDR3
TRBV19,TRBD1,many,TRBJ1-6,TGTGCCAGTAGTCTGGACAGGGACAGTTCACCCCTCCACTTT,CASSLDRDSSPLHF
TRBV25-1,-,-,TRBJ1-5,TGTGCCAGCAGGACGGGGCCAGTGGGTAATCAGCCCCAGCATTTT,CASRTGPVGNQPQHF
TRBV7-2,-,-,TRBJ1-4,TGTGCCAGCAGCTTGAGACTAGCGGGAAAACTGTTTTTT,CASSLRLAGKLFF
TRBV2,TRBD1,many,TRBJ1-3,TGTGCCAGCAGTGAACAGGGGGCTGGAAACACCATATATTTT,CASSEQGAGNTIYF
TRBV10-1,-,many,TRBJ1-2,TGCGCCAGCAGTGAGTCGGGCACCGGCGGCTACACCTTC,CASSESGTGGYTF
TRBV20-1,TRBD2,-,TRBJ2-7,TGCAGTGCTAGAGATATTAGCGGGAGAGGAGGGGCCTACAATGAGCAGTACTTC,CSARDISGRGGAYNEQYF
TRBV29-1,TRBD1,many,TRBJ1-4,TGCAGCGCGAGAGGGACAGGGGGACGAGAAAAACTGTTTTTT,CSARGTGGREKLFF
TRBV7-9,-,-,TRBJ2-7,TGTGCCAGCAGCTTAATGGGGGCGTCCGAGCAGTACTTC,CASSLMGASEQYF
TRBV7-2,-,-,TRBJ2-1,TGTGCCAGCAGCTTAGGCGGGTTCGATGAGCAGTTCTTC,CASSLGGFDEQFF
TRBV6-1,-,many,TRBJ2-7,TGTGCCAGCAGGACAGGAGGGGCGTTCGAGCAGTACTTC,CASRTGGAFEQYF
TRBV19,-,-,TRBJ1-4,TGTGCCAGTAGTATATGGACACTTGCAACTAATGAAAAACTGTTTTTT,CASSIWTLATNEKLFF
TRBV25-1,-,-,TRBJ1-2,TGTGCCAGCGTTGAAGGCGGATTCTATGGCTACACCTTC,CASVEGGFYGYTF
TRBV29-1,-,many,TRBJ1-2,TGCAGCGTCGCCCTGACAGGACATATGGGCTACACCTTC,CSVALTGHMGYTF
TRBV2,-,-,TRBJ1-2,TGTGCCAGCACCGGGACTAGCAGCTACACCTTC,CASTGTSSYTF
TRBV20-1,-,many,TRBJ1-4,TGCAGTGCTAGAGGGGTAACTAATGAAAAACTGTTTTTT,CSARGVTNEKLFF
TRBV20-1,TRBD1,many,TRBJ1-5,TGCAGTGCTAGAGAACAGGGGGCTTCGGGCCAGCCCCAGCATTTT,CSAREQGASGQPQHF
TRBV7-9,-,-,TRBJ2-5,TGTGCCAGCAGCTTAGGGGGGATCAAGGGAGAGACCCAGTACTTC,CASSLGGIKGETQYF
TRBV6-1,-,few,TRBJ2-7,TGTGCCAGCAGCTCCCTTGGGACTGGCTACGAGCAGTACTTC,CASSSLGTGYEQYF
TRBV28,-,few,TRBJ2-2,TGTGCCAGCAAGGGTGCAGGGAACACCGGGGAGCTGTTTTTT,CASKGAGNTGELFF
TRBV28,-,few,TRBJ2-5,TGTGCCAGCATTACGACGGGGGAAGAGACCCAGTACTTC,CASITTGEETQYF
TRBV19,TRBD2,-,TRBJ2-3,TGTGCCAGTAGTATAGATTTCGCGGGAGGGTATACGCAGTATTTT,CASSIDFAGGYTQYF
TRBV3-1,-,many,TRBJ2-6,TGTGCCAGCAGCCGAAGCGTGACCTCTGGGGCCAACGTCCTGACTTTC,CASSRSVTSGANVLTF
TRBV7-2,TRBD1,-,TRBJ1-4,TGCGCCAGCAGCCAAGTGACAGGGCCGGATGAAAAACTGTTTTTT,CASSQVTGPDEKLFF
TRBV5-1,-,-,TRBJ2-7,TGCGCCAGCAGCTTGGTCAGGGGCCAGATTACCTACGAGCAGTACTTC,CASSLVRGQITYEQYF
TRBV7-2,TRBD1,many,TRBJ2-7,TGTGCCAGCAGCTTAGTCGGCGGGACAGGGTTCTACGAGCAGTACTTC,CASSLVGGTGFYEQYF
TRBV5-6,TRBD1,-,TRBJ1-3,TGTGCCAGCAGCTTTCTCGACAGGGGAGCTGGAAACACCATATATTTT,CASSFLDRGAGNTIYF
TRBV10-3,-,-,TRBJ1-2,TGTGCCATCAGTGGAGGAGCAACTAACTATGGCTACACCTTC,CAISGGATNYGYTF
TRBV20-1,-,many,TRBJ2-7,TGCAGTGCTAGGGCCGGCACCTACGAGCAGTACTTC,CSARAGTYEQYF
TRBV12-3/TRBV12-4,TRBD1,-,TRBJ2-2,TGTGCCAGCAGACGCCGGGACAGCAACACCGGGGAGCTGTTTTTT,CASRRRDSNTGELFF
TRBV28,TRBD1,few,TRBJ1-1,TGTGCCAGCAGTTATGTAGGGGGCGCGGGGGGGACTGAAGCTTTCTTT,CASSYVGGAGGTEAFF
TRBV29-1,-,many,TRBJ1-1,TGCAGCGTGAAGGGGGGGGTGATAAACACTGAAGCTTTCTTT,CSVKGGVINTEAFF
TRBV10-3,-,many,TRBJ2-5,TGTGCCACCTCCCTGGCCAGCGCGCAAGAGACCCAGTACTTC,CATSLASAQETQYF
TRBV10-3,-,many,TRBJ2-5,TGTGCCATCACCCCTGACCTCGGGGAGACCCAGTACTTC,CAITPDLGETQYF
TRBV9,-,many,TRBJ2-5,TGTGCCAGCAGCGCAGACGTGATGGCAGAGACCCAGTACTTC,CASSADVMAETQYF
TRBV13,TRBD2,many,TRBJ2-7,TGTGCCAGCAGCTTAGGCCCGGGACTAGCATCCTCCTACGAGCAGTACTTC,CASSLGPGLASSYEQYF
TRBV5-1,-,many,TRBJ2-7,TGCGCCAGCAGCCCTACATTAGGGTTGGGAGAGCAGTACTTC,CASSPTLGLGEQYF